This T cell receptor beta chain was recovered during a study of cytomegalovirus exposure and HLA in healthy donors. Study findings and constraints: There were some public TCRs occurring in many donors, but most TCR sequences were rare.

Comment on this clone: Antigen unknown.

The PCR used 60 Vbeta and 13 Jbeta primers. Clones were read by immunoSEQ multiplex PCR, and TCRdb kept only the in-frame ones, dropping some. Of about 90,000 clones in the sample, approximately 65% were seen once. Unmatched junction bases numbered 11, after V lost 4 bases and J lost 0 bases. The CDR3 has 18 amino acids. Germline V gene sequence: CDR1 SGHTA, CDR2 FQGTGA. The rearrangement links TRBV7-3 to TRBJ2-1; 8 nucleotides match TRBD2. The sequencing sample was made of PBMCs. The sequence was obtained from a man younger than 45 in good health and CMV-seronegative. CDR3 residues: CASSSYFSGTSSYNEQFF. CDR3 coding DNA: TGTGCCAGCAGCTCCTACTTCTCCGGGACTAGCTCCTACAATGAGCAGTTCTTC.